The 19 T cell receptor beta chains listed next were all sequenced from one sample in a study of vaccination and CD4 T cells after COVID-19. Treatment meaning: approximately 10-day PBMC culture with coronavirus spike peptide pools or control peptides (ViraFEST assay). CD4+ T cells that had been cultured provided DNA sequenced with the Oncomine TCR Beta short-read assay. TCRdb re-called the PCR reads through MiXCR, storing one row per CDR3 protein. The repertoire holds under 20,000 distinct CDR3 sequences, with 35% to 50% as singletons. Antigens of these TCRs are unknown. This specimen consisted of CD4+ T cells from blood, cultured in vitro, obtained after SARS-CoV-2 vaccination. The receptors come from a human donor who had recovered from COVID-19.

This clonotype turned up a few times. The V and J genes are TRBV7-9 and TRBJ1-2; the D gene is possibly TRBD1 (6 bases). The CDR3 is made up of 13 amino acids. From germline, CDR1 is SEHNR and CDR2 FQNEAQ (reference sequence). V was cut by 8 bases and J by 1 base, with 11 bases left in between. The CDR3, as DNA: TGTGCCAGCGGCAAGGACAGTAACTATGGCTACACCTTC. This gives the protein CASGKDSNYGYTF.

The V and J genes are TRBV6-5 and TRBJ1-4; D remains ambiguous. Trimming pared 1 base from V and 3 bases from J, leaving 9 bases between. Germline CDR1 and CDR2: MNHEY and SVGAGI. The CDR3 totals 15 residues. Here the CDR3 reads CASSYLHEANEKLFF. CDR3 coding DNA: TGTGCCAGCAGTTACTTGCACGAGGCTAATGAAAAACTGTTTTTT.

The J gene is TRBJ2-7, the V gene TRBV7-2; D ambiguous. CDR1 and CDR2 from the germline V gene are SGHTA and FQGNSA. Trimming took off 6 bases at V and 6 bases at J, with 15 bases between the two ends. This CDR3 has 13 amino acids. CDR3 residues: CASSPSMVGEQYF. The DNA for the CDR3 is TGTGCCAGCAGTCCAAGCATGGTAGGCGAGCAGTACTTC.

The V and J genes are TRBV7-2 and TRBJ1-1, with 8 bases fitting TRBD1. The CDR3 runs 15 residues. Germline assignment: CDR1 SGHTA and CDR2 FQGNSA. The V and J ends lost 5 bases and 6 bases, in that order; junction bases with no gene match: 11. The CDR3 reads CASSASRGRFAEAFF. In DNA form, the CDR3 reads TGTGCCAGCAGCGCTTCCAGGGGGCGCTTCGCTGAAGCTTTCTTT.

A single count supports this clonotype. The chain employs TRBV5-5 and TRBJ2-7; 10 bases agree with TRBD1. This CDR3 region has 16 residues. Germline CDR1 is SGHKS and CDR2 is YYEKEE (reference sequence). V trimming: 1 base; J trimming: 3 bases; junction bases outside the gene matches: 7. The DNA of the CDR3 is TGTGCCAGCAGCTTGACTGCGGGACAGGGGTTCTACGAGCAGTACTTC. Encoded protein: CASSLTAGQGFYEQYF.

This clonotype was seen a few times. The rearrangement joins TRBV10-1 to TRBJ2-3, with D unclear. The CDR3 has 12 residues. Germline-derived CDR1 and CDR2 are WNHNN and SYGVQD (reference sequence). Trimming left V 5 bases short and J 2 bases short, with 5 bases between. The CDR3 nucleotides read TGCGCCAGCAGTCTCAACACAGATACGCAGTATTTT. This sequence encodes CASSLNTDTQYF.

This clonotype rates as medium-sized. CDR3 DNA sequence: TGCAGTGCAAATACAGGGTTAAATCAGCCCCAGCATTTT. It encodes CSANTGLNQPQHF. The chain combines TRBV20-1 with TRBJ1-5; possible D gene TRBD1, 6 bases. The CDR3 extends over 13 amino acids. Germline values: CDR1 DFQATT, CDR2 SNEGSKA (reference sequence). The ends were cut back, 6 bases at V and 4 bases at J, with 13 bases in the middle.

This rearrangement joins TRBV29-1 to TRBJ2-3; TRBD2 matches 7 bases. J gave up 5 bases and V 4 bases, and 6 bases lay outside the gene matches. The CDR3 runs to 13 residues. Germline values: CDR1 SQVTM, CDR2 ANQGSEA. This chain's CDR3 is CSVGRVAGDTQYF. The CDR3 DNA sequence: TGCAGCGTTGGTCGGGTAGCGGGAGATACGCAGTATTTT.

V and J are TRBV28 and TRBJ2-7; 13 bases are a match to TRBD2. Germline V gene data show CDR1 as MDHEN and CDR2 as SYDVKM. The ends lost 2 bases at V and 6 bases at J; junction bases unmatched: 7. The CDR3 has 16 residues. The CDR3 DNA follows: TGTGCCAGCAGTTTAGTCGGACTAGCGGGAGCGGTCGAGCAGTACTTC. Translated, it gives CASSLVGLAGAVEQYF. Using reference TRBV28 and TRBJ2-7 for the parts outside the CDR3, the full variable domain is DVKVTQSSRYLVKRTGEKVFLECVQDMDHENMFWYRQDPGLGLRLIYFSYDVKMKEKGDIPEGYSVSREKKERFSLILESASTNQTSMYLCASSLVGLAGAVEQYFGPGTRLTVT.

The V call is TRBV4-2, the J call TRBJ2-3; maybe TRBD2 (6 bases). CDR3 length equals 15 residues. Germline CDR1 reads LGHNA; CDR2 reads YNFKEQ. V was trimmed by 1 base and J by 6 bases, leaving 14 bases between them. This CDR3 reads CASSQVELSGDTQYF. The CDR3 nucleotides read TGTGCCAGCAGCCAAGTGGAACTAAGCGGGGATACGCAGTATTTT.

This clonotype is termed medium-sized. The V gene is TRBV20-1, the J gene TRBJ1-1, with 10 bases matching TRBD1. The length of the CDR3 is 16 residues. The V segment lost 1 base and the J segment 4 bases; nucleotides outside the gene matches: 9. From germline, CDR1 is DFQATT and CDR2 SNEGSKA (reference sequence). CDR3 coding DNA: TGCAGTGCTAGAGGCCAGGGGGACAGGGGACGCACTGAAGCTTTCTTT. Residues: CSARGQGDRGRTEAFF.

This clonotype has only a few counts. Written as DNA, the CDR3 is TGTGCCAGCAGATATCATAACAGGGAGGAACTGTTTTTT. Protein: CASRYHNREELFF. This chain joins TRBV6-1 and TRBJ1-4; TRBD1 might be the D (6 bases). This CDR3 is built from 13 residues. In germline, CDR1 is MNHNS, CDR2 SASEGT. The ends were cut back, 6 bases at V and 12 bases at J, with 17 bases in the middle.

This clonotype was observed a handful of times. J is TRBJ2-5 and V is TRBV6-1; D remains ambiguous. The V and J ends lost 8 bases and 5 bases respectively, with 21 bases between them. Germline CDR1 and CDR2: MNHNS and SASEGT. This CDR3 comprises 15 residues. CDR3 in DNA: TGTGCCAGCTATGGGGTGGGTCCGCCGGTGGAGACCCAGTACTTC. Protein: CASYGVGPPVETQYF.

The chain carries TRBV6-5 and TRBJ1-2; D is undetermined. Trimming cost V 2 bases and J 0 bases, with 10 bases left between them. The CDR3 has 15 residues. Germline assignment: CDR1 MNHEY and CDR2 SVGAGI. The CDR3 coding sequence is TGTGCCAGCAGTTACGGGTCGGCCGCTAACTATGGCTACACCTTC. Translation: CASSYGSAANYGYTF.

This rearrangement joins TRBV15 to TRBJ2-3; 8 bases are a match to TRBD2. The CDR3 consists of 15 residues. V lost 6 bases, J lost 2 bases, and 7 bases stayed unmatched. Germline V CDR1 and CDR2: LNHNV, YYDKDF (reference sequence). DNA of the CDR3: TGTGCCACCAGAGGAGCGGGGGCCTACACAGATACGCAGTATTTT. Protein sequence: CATRGAGAYTDTQYF.

J is TRBJ1-6 and V is TRBV6-1, with 10 bases lining up with TRBD1. The germline CDR1 and CDR2 sequences are MNHNS and SASEGT. This CDR3 comprises 14 residues. The ends lost 6 bases at V and 11 bases at J; junction bases unmatched: 7. The CDR3 nucleotides read TGTGCCAGCAGCCCCGGACAGGGGGTCGCACCCCTCCACTTT. It encodes CASSPGQGVAPLHF.

This clonotype came up a few times. The genes are TRBV20-1 and TRBJ2-7, with D possibly being TRBD2 (5 bases). Per the germline V gene, CDR1 is DFQATT and CDR2 is SNEGSKA (reference sequence). Trimming took off 3 bases at V and 2 bases at J, with 8 bases between the two ends. This CDR3 has 12 amino acids. The CDR3 region is CSARVGTYEQYF. In nucleotides, the CDR3 is TGCAGTGCTAGGGTCGGGACCTACGAGCAGTACTTC.

This clonotype was seen a single time. V gene TRBV6-1 combines with J gene TRBJ2-5; D is uncertain. The CDR3 runs 19 residues. The V end lost 3 bases, the J end lost 5 bases, and 28 bases lay between the germline ends. Germline CDR1 MNHNS, CDR2 SASEGT. In DNA form, the CDR3 reads TGTGCCAGCAGTGAGCGTAGGGTAGGGCAGCCTGGGGTAATGGAGACCCAGTACTTC. Residues: CASSERRVGQPGVMETQYF.

The genes are TRBV6-2 or TRBV6-3 and TRBJ2-7, with 12 bases fitting TRBD2. The trim removed 6 bases at V and 0 bases at J, leaving 15 bases unmatched. The CDR3 covers 19 residues. Germline V CDR1 and CDR2: MNHEY, SVGEGT. The CDR3 loop is CASRGVKRLAGGSSYEQYF. The CDR3 coding sequence is TGTGCCAGCAGGGGGGTCAAGCGTCTAGCGGGAGGGAGCTCCTACGAGCAGTACTTC.